These 18 T cell receptor beta chains share one sample of origin, sequenced in a study of early T cells in non-severe SARS-CoV-2 infection. TCRdb ran MiXCR on the 5' RACE reads and lists one entry per CDR3 protein. The sample has some 42,000 distinct CDR3 sequences, less than 6.5% seen once; the top ten hold around 8%. This specimen was whole blood, taken at baseline. The source is an adult who was a healthcare worker with PCR-confirmed SARS-CoV-2 infection or an uninfected control (not recorded which).

This clonotype has more than one count but fewer than ten. The chain has TRBV25-1 and TRBJ1-1; tentative D call: TRBD1 (6 bases). V was clipped by 3 bases and J by 0 bases, with 11 bases between them. This CDR3 is 15 amino acids long. From germline, CDR1 is MGHDK and CDR2 SYGVNS. The CDR3 DNA reads TGTGCCAGCAGTGAGACTGACAGGATGAACACTGAAGCTTTCTTT. Encoded protein: CASSETDRMNTEAFF.

This clonotype was detected a few times. This sequence joins TRBV12-3 or TRBV12-4 and TRBJ1-5; 7 positions match TRBD1. V lost 7 bases, J lost 5 bases, and 8 bases stayed unmatched. The CDR3 is 14 residues long. This CDR3 reads CASTHGTADQPQHF. In DNA, the CDR3 is TGTGCCAGCACTCATGGGACAGCCGATCAGCCCCAGCATTTT.

In its sample, this clonotype was seen many times. The rearrangement joins TRBV20-1 to TRBJ2-7; possible D gene TRBD1, 6 bases. The CDR3 has 14 amino acids. V was shortened by 3 bases and J by 3 bases, with 15 bases between the two germline ends. Germline CDR1 and CDR2: DFQATT and SNEGSKA (reference sequence). The CDR3 DNA reads TGCAGTGCTAGGTTAGGACAGAGTTACTACGAGCAGTACTTC. Protein: CSARLGQSYYEQYF.

This clonotype appeared many times. CDR3 sequence (DNA): TGCAGCGTAGACACGCCGGGACTAGGTCTAGGTGAGCAGTTCTTC. Its translation is CSVDTPGLGLGEQFF. This rearrangement joins TRBV29-1 to TRBJ2-1; 8 bases align to TRBD2. V shed 6 bases and J 9 bases; nucleotides not matched to a gene: 16. CDR1 is SQVTM, CDR2 ANQGSEA, per germline. The CDR3 covers 15 residues.

This clonotype was recorded at least ten times. This sequence joins TRBV19 and TRBJ1-5; D call uncertain. Trimming cost V 8 bases and J 2 bases, with 10 bases left between them. The germline gives CDR1 LNHDA, CDR2 SQIVND (reference sequence). This CDR3 has 13 amino acids. The CDR3 coding sequence is TGTGCCAGTGGTCCGGGTCGCAATCAGCCCCAGCATTTT. It is translated as CASGPGRNQPQHF.

This clonotype was recorded many times. The V call is TRBV9, the J call TRBJ2-6, with unresolved D. Germline values: CDR1 SGDLS, CDR2 YYNGEE. V was trimmed by 2 bases and J by 6 bases, leaving 12 bases between them. The CDR3 is made up of 15 amino acids. CDR3 DNA sequence: TGTGCCAGCAGCGTCACCCCCCATGAGGCCAACGTCCTGACTTTC. Translated, it gives CASSVTPHEANVLTF.

The chain employs TRBV30 and TRBJ2-3; TRBD1 matches 9 bases. V lost 4 bases and J lost 2; bases outside the gene matches: 10. Germline V gives CDR1 GTSNPN, CDR2 SVGIG (reference sequence). This CDR3 comprises 16 residues. The CDR3 DNA reads as TGTGCCTGGAAGGACAGGGGATATATCCCCACAGATACGCAGTATTTT. As protein: CAWKDRGYIPTDTQYF.

This clonotype was seen at least ten times. The chain couples TRBV7-2 to TRBJ1-2, with D unresolved. Trimming left V 1 base short and J 0 bases short, with 6 bases between. This CDR3 spans 14 amino acids. CDR1 SGHTA and CDR2 FQGNSA come from the germline V gene. CDR3 sequence (DNA): TGTGCCAGCAGCTTAGTTAGTTCTAACTATGGCTACACCTTC. Translated: CASSLVSSNYGYTF.

Only a few counts were recorded for this clonotype. V usage is TRBV10-1 and J usage is TRBJ2-5; D unclear. The germline V gene has CDR1 WNHNN and CDR2 SYGVQD (reference sequence). The CDR3 totals 13 residues. The V end was cut by 3 bases, the J end by 2 bases, with 7 bases between. The CDR3 sequence is CASSDPGQETQYF. Written as DNA, the CDR3 is TGCGCCAGCAGTGACCCGGGTCAAGAGACCCAGTACTTC.

DNA for the CDR3: TGTGCCAGCAGCGTGGGACTAGCGGATAGCACAGATACGCAGTATTTT. This encodes CASSVGLADSTDTQYF. The V gene is TRBV9, the J gene TRBJ2-3, with 11 bases identical to TRBD2. J lost 0 bases, V lost 2 bases, and 2 bases had no gene match. The CDR3 has 16 residues. Looked up from germline, CDR1 is SGDLS and CDR2 is YYNGEE.

This clonotype has a count of ten or more. The CDR3 is CASRPQGGLSSEQYF. The CDR3 DNA reads TGTGCCAGCAGACCACAGGGTGGGTTGAGTTCTGAGCAGTACTTC. The chain carries TRBV28 and TRBJ2-7, with D maybe TRBD1 (6 bases). The V gene's germline CDR1 is MDHEN and CDR2 SYDVKM. V was pared by 6 bases and J by 7 bases, with 22 bases between. The CDR3 extends over 15 amino acids.

This clonotype was counted between two and nine times. The rearrangement links TRBV12-3 or TRBV12-4 to TRBJ1-4; D may be TRBD1 (5 bases). The V and J ends lost 5 bases and 5 bases respectively, with 12 bases between them. The CDR3 totals 14 residues. The CDR3 DNA follows: TGTGCCAGCAGTGACGACAGAATAAATGAAAAACTGTTTTTT. This sequence encodes CASSDDRINEKLFF.

In its sample, this clonotype was seen many times. The V call is TRBV20-1, the J call TRBJ2-3; D could derive from TRBD1 or TRBD2 (5 bases each). With 2 bases removed from V and 0 bases from J, the gap between germline ends came to 12 bases. The CDR3 contains 15 residues. Germline V gene sequence: CDR1 DFQATT, CDR2 SNEGSKA (reference sequence). The CDR3 DNA reads as TGCAGTGCTAGAACCGGGACGAAAAGCACAGATACGCAGTATTTT. As protein: CSARTGTKSTDTQYF.

This clonotype appeared many times. The V gene is TRBV29-1, the J gene TRBJ2-7; 7 nucleotides line up with TRBD1. This CDR3 spans 12 amino acids. The germline V gene encodes CDR1 SQVTM and CDR2 ANQGSEA. V lost 7 bases to trimming and J lost 5 bases; unmatched junction nucleotides: 8. The CDR3 DNA sequence: TGCAGCGCCGAGTCGGACAGGCACGAGCAGTACTTC. Its translation: CSAESDRHEQYF.

This clonotype has at least ten counts. The rearrangement links TRBV20-1 to TRBJ2-7; 7 bases line up with TRBD1. The J segment lost 2 bases and the V segment lost 5 bases, leaving 6 bases of the junction unmatched. The V gene's germline CDR1 is DFQATT and CDR2 SNEGSKA (reference sequence). CDR3 length: 13 amino acids. CDR3 amino acids: CSAAGQVAYEQYF. The CDR3 DNA sequence: TGCAGTGCTGCCGGACAGGTAGCCTACGAGCAGTACTTC.

This clonotype was observed many times. The V and J genes are TRBV12-3 or TRBV12-4 and TRBJ1-2; possibly TRBD1 for D (6 bases). This CDR3 is 12 amino acids long. With 4 bases removed from V and 6 bases from J, the gap between germline ends came to 9 bases. The CDR3 nucleotides read TGTGCCAGCAGTTATGACAGGCATGGCTACACCTTC. Protein: CASSYDRHGYTF.

Concerning this clonotype: The junction differs from germline at one of its ends, possibly a read error. The chain links TRBV7-2 to TRBJ2-5, with 11 bases matching TRBD2. Germline V gives CDR1 SGHTA, CDR2 FQGNSA. CDR3 length equals 15 residues. In DNA form, the CDR3 reads TGTGCCAGCAGATTAGCGGGGGGGCCTGGTGAGACCCAGTACTTC. Protein: CASRLAGGPGETQYF.

This clonotype was counted ten times or more. The rearrangement links TRBV28 to TRBJ2-3; 7 bases are a match to TRBD2. There are 13 residues in the CDR3. Germline trimming cut 7 bases from V and 5 bases from J; bases unmatched to any gene: 6. Germline CDR1 MDHEN, CDR2 SYDVKM. CDR3 amino acids: CASKGGAGDTQYF. As DNA, the CDR3 is TGTGCCAGCAAGGGAGGGGCGGGAGATACGCAGTATTTT.